These T cell receptor beta chains were read from a single sample in a study of metastatic and nonmetastatic thyroid tumors. From the PCR reads, TCRdb re-called clones with MiXCR. The sample consists of some 17,000 clones, approximately 35% of them appearing once. What was sequenced was tumor tissue. The receptors here all came from a female donor with papillary thyroid cancer or a benign thyroid nodule (not recorded which). Some clones in this sample may be carry-over from other donors' samples. CDR3s include the opening cysteine and the closing phenylalanine or tryptophan. D genes are given only for firm matches. A clone size is listed for some rows: how often the clone was seen (once, few, many), or a class if it is expanded.

v_call	j_call	clone_size	d_call	cdr3_aa	cdr3_nt
TRBV6-1	TRBJ1-1	NA	NA	CASSEPVEAFF	TGTGCCAGCAGTGAACCAGTTGAAGCTTTCTTT
TRBV6-1	TRBJ1-5	NA	NA	CASSEGTENQPQHF	TGTGCCAGCAGTGAGGGGACGGAGAATCAGCCCCAGCATTTT
TRBV27	TRBJ2-1	NA	TRBD2	CASSRRAGEEFF	TGTGCCAGCAGTAGACGAGCGGGAGAGGAGTTCTTC
TRBV2	TRBJ2-7	few	TRBD1	CASQRDRYYEQYF	TGTGCCAGTCAACGGGACAGGTACTACGAGCAGTACTTC
TRBV15	TRBJ2-2	few	NA	CATSRVAENTGELFF	TGTGCCACCAGCAGAGTCGCAGAGAACACCGGGGAGCTGTTTTTT
TRBV28	TRBJ2-7	medium-sized	NA	CASSAWKGTIHEQYF	TGTGCCAGCAGCGCTTGGAAAGGCACGATCCACGAGCAGTACTTC
TRBV6-2/TRBV6-3	TRBJ2-7	few	TRBD2	CASSYSGTSGRSYEQYF	TGTGCCAGCAGTTACTCGGGGACTAGCGGGAGGTCATACGAGCAGTACTTC
TRBV20-1	TRBJ1-1	NA	NA	CNSSKSGPGSHTEAFF	TGCAATTCTAGTAAATCTGGGCCAGGATCCCACACTGAAGCTTTCTTT
TRBV20-1	TRBJ2-3	NA	TRBD1	CSAIPSRGSVDTQYF	TGCAGTGCTATCCCCAGCAGGGGGTCCGTGGATACGCAGTATTTT
TRBV6-6	TRBJ2-2	many	TRBD2	CAATPRTVAGGYTGELFF	TGTGCCGCCACCCCCCGCACAGTAGCGGGAGGGTACACCGGGGAGCTGTTTTTT
TRBV7-2	TRBJ2-3	NA	TRBD2	CASIGVLTSGARRPDTQYF	TGTGCCAGCATAGGGGTCTTGACTAGCGGGGCTAGGAGACCAGATACGCAGTATTTT
TRBV5-1	TRBJ2-2	medium-sized	TRBD2	CASSWAGVGTGELFF	TGCGCCAGCAGTTGGGCGGGAGTCGGCACCGGGGAGCTGTTTTTT
TRBV6-1	TRBJ1-6	NA	TRBD1	CASSDVPSGQGAAPLHF	TGTGCCAGCAGTGATGTGCCATCGGGACAGGGGGCCGCACCCCTCCACTTT
TRBV24-1	TRBJ2-2	NA	NA	CATRQGPNTGELFF	TGTGCCACCAGACAGGGCCCGAACACCGGGGAGCTGTTTTTT
TRBV2	TRBJ2-5	few	TRBD2	CASRRTSGIQETQYF	TGTGCCAGCAGGCGCACTAGCGGTATTCAAGAGACCCAGTACTTC
TRBV7-8	TRBJ1-6	NA	NA	CASSLDYTGIHSPLHF	TGTGCCAGCAGCTTAGACTACACAGGGATTCATTCACCCCTCCACTTT
TRBV5-1	TRBJ2-1	NA	TRBD2	CASSQRTSGVNEQFF	TGCGCCAGCAGCCAGAGGACTAGCGGCGTCAATGAGCAGTTCTTC
TRBV5-1	TRBJ2-7	NA	NA	CASSLARTGFSVDEQYF	TGCGCCAGCAGCTTGGCCCGTACAGGGTTTAGTGTCGACGAGCAGTACTTC
TRBV2	TRBJ2-7	few	TRBD1	CASSRDSPNYEQYF	TGTGCCAGCAGTCGGGACAGTCCGAACTACGAGCAGTACTTC
TRBV5-1	TRBJ1-2	NA	TRBD1	CARGQGQGGYTF	TGCGCCAGGGGACAGGGGCAGGGTGGCTACACCTTC
TRBV7-9	TRBJ2-3	NA	NA	CTSSLIGAPDTQYF	TGTACCAGCAGCTTGATTGGGGCTCCAGATACTCAGTATTTT
TRBV28	TRBJ2-5	few	NA	CASSPGPLQETQYF	TGTGCCAGCAGTCCCGGGCCACTCCAAGAGACCCAGTACTTC
TRBV11-2	TRBJ2-7	NA	TRBD1	CASSRPGTGFYEQYF	TGTGCCAGCAGTCGGCCCGGGACAGGGTTCTACGAGCAGTACTTC
TRBV5-1	TRBJ2-2	NA	NA	CASSLVFESGELFF	TGCGCCAGCAGCTTGGTCTTTGAATCCGGGGAGCTGTTTTTT
TRBV6-1	TRBJ1-1	few	TRBD1	CASSNTGAMNTEAFF	TGTGCCAGCAGTAATACAGGGGCTATGAACACTGAAGCTTTCTTT
TRBV19	TRBJ1-1	many	NA	CASSISVNTEAFF	TGTGCCAGTAGTATATCGGTGAACACTGAAGCTTTCTTT
TRBV28	TRBJ1-5	NA	NA	CASSHRLNQPHHF	TGTGCCAGCAGCCACAGGTTGAATCAGCCCCACCATTTT
TRBV9	TRBJ2-7	medium-sized	TRBD2	CASSPQASGSGYEQYF	TGTGCCAGCAGCCCACAGGCTAGCGGGAGTGGTTACGAGCAGTACTTC
TRBV24-1	TRBJ2-2	few	NA	CATSDHLGTTGELFF	TGTGCCACCAGTGATCATTTAGGGACCACCGGGGAGCTGTTTTTT
TRBV6-1	TRBJ2-7	large	NA	CASNRVGYEQYF	TGTGCCAGCAACAGGGTTGGATACGAGCAGTACTTC
TRBV13	TRBJ2-5	NA	TRBD1	CASSSGQVQETQYF	TGTGCCAGCAGCTCGGGACAGGTACAAGAGACCCAGTACTTC
TRBV20-1	TRBJ1-5	few	TRBD1	CSAKTGGTGNQPQHF	TGCAGTGCAAAGACAGGGGGTACAGGCAATCAGCCCCAGCATTTT
TRBV10-3	TRBJ2-7	many	TRBD2	CAISGLAAAYEQYF	TGTGCCATCAGTGGGCTAGCGGCCGCCTACGAGCAGTACTTC